This T cell receptor (beta chain) appears in the sequencing data of a study of blood T cell repertoires in COVID-19. Study-wide background: From the United States, Italy and Spain came samples of acute and convalescent COVID-19. In each case, the material was cDNA or gDNA derived from T cells, B-cell-depleted T cells, or PBMCs.

Residents of about two dozen US areas, aged about 18 to 89 years, made up the participants. Cohorts were based on clinical histories the participants reported. V lost 1 base and J 0 bases, leaving 16 bases between the germline ends. Germline-derived CDR1 and CDR2 are ENHRY and SYGVKD. The CDR3 contains 19 residues. Sequencing used immunoSEQ multiplex PCR; TCRdb keeps in-frame clones, though not all of them. In the table there are hundreds of thousands of clones, 70% to 90% of which are singletons. This chain joins TRBV10-3 and TRBJ2-6; D might be TRBD1 (5 bases). The clonotype originates from a man aged 30 to 45 who had recovered from COVID-19. Sample: PBMCs or T cells enriched from blood (not recorded which). CDR3 sequence (DNA): TGTGCCATCAGTGAGTACAGGACACCCCGTAGCTCTGGGGCCAACGTCCTGACTTTC. Its translation is CAISEYRTPRSSGANVLTF.